These 19 T cell receptor beta chains came from one sample sequenced in a study of T-cell memory formation after mild COVID-19. TCRdb called the 5' RACE reads again in MiXCR, with one record for every CDR3 protein. Of hundreds of thousands of distinct CDR3 sequences in the sample, about 20% are singletons; the top ten hold 9% to 15%. Specimen: PBMCs or a T cell subset sorted from them (not recorded which). These receptor sequences come from an adult woman who had mild COVID-19 (a few samples of this study predate the infection). Cell type and time point are not known.

This clonotype was counted only a few times. This chain uses TRBV6-6 with TRBJ1-2; 7 bases map to TRBD1. The germline gives CDR1 MNHNY, CDR2 SVGAGI (reference sequence). Trimming took 0 bases from V and 6 from J; bases not matched to a gene: 13. The CDR3 is 17 amino acids. The chain's CDR3 is CASSYSSADRAYDGYTF. The CDR3 DNA reads TGTGCCAGCAGTTACTCTTCGGCAGACAGGGCATACGATGGCTACACCTTC.

In this sample, this clonotype turned up a few times. The rearrangement uses TRBV24-1 and TRBJ2-5, with D unclear. Germline V CDR1 and CDR2: KGHDR, SFDVKD. Trimming pared 0 bases from V and 1 base from J, leaving 5 bases between. The CDR3 is 14 amino acids. In nucleotides, the CDR3 is TGTGCCACCAGTGATTTGGAAGCCCAAGAGACCCAGTACTTC. Protein product: CATSDLEAQETQYF.

The chain recombines TRBV27 with TRBJ2-7; D remains unclear. Germline lookup yields CDR1 MNHEY and CDR2 SMNVEV (reference sequence). V was cut by 5 bases and J by 2 bases, with 13 bases left in between. The CDR3 is 14 amino acids. The CDR3: CASSQPGFPYEQYF. CDR3 coding DNA: TGTGCCAGCAGTCAACCCGGGTTTCCCTACGAGCAGTACTTC.

The rearrangement uses TRBV29-1 and TRBJ1-1; D call uncertain. Trimming cost V 6 bases and J 5 bases, with 7 bases left between them. CDR1 and CDR2 (germline): SQVTM, ANQGSEA. The CDR3 is 10 amino acids. For the CDR3, the DNA is TGCAGCGTATATATGACTGAAGCTTTCTTT. It specifies CSVYMTEAFF.

The chain couples TRBV5-1 to TRBJ1-1; D is perhaps TRBD1 (6 bases). Trimming removed 6 bases from V and 7 bases from J, with 19 bases in between. Germline-derived CDR1 and CDR2 are SGHRS and YFSETQ. The CDR3 contains 14 residues. The CDR3 here is CASTRGAGNLEAFF. The DNA of the CDR3 is TGCGCCAGCACCCGGGGGGCCGGGAACCTTGAAGCTTTCTTT.

The chain joins TRBV11-3 to TRBJ2-3; 9 positions agree with TRBD1. V dropped 1 base and J dropped 3; count of bases not matched to a gene: 8. Germline loops: CDR1 SGHNT, CDR2 YENEEA. The CDR3 spans 17 residues. In DNA form, the CDR3 reads TGTGCCAGCAGCTTAGGGGACAGGGCTTCTTCTACAGATACGCAGTATTTT. This gives the protein CASSLGDRASSTDTQYF.

The genes are TRBV24-1 and TRBJ2-3; TRBD2 agrees at 11 bases. CDR3 length: 16 residues. Germline V gene lookup returns CDR1 KGHDR and CDR2 SFDVKD. J was trimmed by 7 bases and V by 3 bases; bases with no gene match: 8. This CDR3 reads CATSDLSGGEMYTQYF. In nucleotides, the CDR3 is TGTGCCACCAGTGATCTTAGCGGGGGGGAAATGTATACGCAGTATTTT.

This clonotype was recorded a few times. This chain's CDR3 is CATSDFTGTGYEQYF. CDR3 bases: TGTGCCACCAGTGATTTCACAGGGACGGGATACGAGCAGTACTTC. V gene TRBV24-1 combines with J gene TRBJ2-7; D may be TRBD1 (6 bases). The CDR3 length is 15 residues. The germline CDR1 and CDR2 sequences are KGHDR and SFDVKD. V was trimmed by 1 base and J by 4 bases, leaving 13 bases between them.

This clonotype was found a few times. The rearrangement uses TRBV20-1 and TRBJ2-1; 7 bases match TRBD2. V lost 5 bases and J lost 0; bases outside the gene matches: 7. The CDR3 has 15 amino acids. CDR1 and CDR2 (germline): DFQATT, SNEGSKA (reference sequence). The CDR3 sequence is CSAGRGGSSYNEQFF. The CDR3 bases are TGCAGTGCTGGACGCGGGGGAAGCTCCTACAATGAGCAGTTCTTC.

This clonotype was seen only a few times. The chain uses TRBV6-6 and TRBJ2-5, with TRBD2 identical over 9 bases. Germline assignment: CDR1 MNHNY and CDR2 SVGAGI (reference sequence). The V gene end was trimmed by 8 bases and the J gene end by 3 bases; junction bases not matched to a gene: 7. This CDR3 has 14 residues. CDR3 amino acids: CASRDSGREETQYF. The CDR3 bases are TGTGCCAGCCGGGATAGCGGGAGAGAAGAGACCCAGTACTTC.

In this sample, this clonotype turned up many times. The chain employs TRBV24-1 and TRBJ2-3, with 9 nucleotides matching TRBD2. The CDR3 length is 18 residues. J was trimmed by 4 bases and V by 4 bases; bases with no gene match: 14. Germline lookup yields CDR1 KGHDR and CDR2 SFDVKD. DNA for the CDR3: TGTGCCACCAGTGACCCCGCGGGGGGGCCTGTCCGCGCAGATACGCAGTATTTT. As protein: CATSDPAGGPVRADTQYF.

The chain combines TRBV19 with TRBJ2-6; D is uncertain. V lost 3 bases and J lost 0, with 6 bases in between. Germline CDR1 is LNHDA and CDR2 is SQIVND (reference sequence). The CDR3 contains 15 residues. The DNA for the CDR3 is TGTGCCAGTAGTATTAGACCCTCTGGGGCCAACGTCCTGACTTTC. It is translated as CASSIRPSGANVLTF.

V gene TRBV4-1 combines with J gene TRBJ2-7; the D is unclear. From germline, CDR1 is MGHRA and CDR2 YSYEKL. The CDR3 is made up of 12 amino acids. With 6 bases removed from V and 2 bases from J, the gap between germline ends came to 8 bases. The CDR3 sequence is CASSDATYEQYF. The DNA of the CDR3 is TGCGCCAGCAGTGATGCGACCTACGAGCAGTACTTC.

The genes are TRBV30 and TRBJ1-1; D perhaps matches TRBD1 (6 bases). V was shortened by 1 base and J by 4 bases, with 7 bases between the two germline ends. CDR3 size: 12 residues. Per the germline V gene, CDR1 is GTSNPN and CDR2 is SVGIG (reference sequence). CDR3 in amino acids: CAWSEGGTEAFF. CDR3 DNA: TGTGCCTGGAGTGAAGGGGGCACTGAAGCTTTCTTT.

The table lists this clonotype with a few counts. This sequence joins TRBV12-5 and TRBJ1-5; no firm D call. The CDR3 runs to 14 residues. Germline lookup yields CDR1 LGHNT and CDR2 FRNRAP. Between the trimmed V and J ends, which lost 8 bases and 0 bases, there was a span of 11 bases. The CDR3 nucleotides are TGTGCTAGTAAGGCAGACTATAGCAATCAGCCCCAGCATTTT. Its protein product is CASKADYSNQPQHF.

This clonotype was detected only a few times. The rearrangement links TRBV29-1 to TRBJ2-7, with 10 bases aligning to TRBD2. CDR1 and CDR2 (germline): SQVTM, ANQGSEA. There are 13 residues in the CDR3. The ends lost 6 bases at V and 4 bases at J; junction bases unmatched: 6. CDR3 loop: CSVALAGLYEQYF. As DNA, the CDR3 is TGCAGCGTGGCACTAGCGGGGCTATACGAGCAGTACTTC.

The J gene is TRBJ2-3, the V gene TRBV9, with D perhaps TRBD1 (7 bases). The CDR3 is 17 residues long. V was cut by 0 bases and J by 6 bases, with 20 bases left in between. Germline V lookup: CDR1 SGDLS, CDR2 YYNGEE. The CDR3 loop reads CASSVDYGRGVGDTQYF. CDR3 nucleotide sequence: TGTGCCAGCAGCGTAGATTATGGCAGGGGGGTCGGGGATACGCAGTATTTT.

This clonotype was seen many times. The chain combines TRBV29-1 with TRBJ2-3; D uncertain. The CDR3 loop spans 14 amino acids. Germline V gene data show CDR1 as SQVTM and CDR2 as ANQGSEA. Deletions cut 6 bases from V and 0 bases from J, with 13 bases between. Here the CDR3 reads CSVRTPGSTDTQYF. In nucleotides, the CDR3 is TGCAGCGTCCGAACTCCAGGTAGCACAGATACGCAGTATTTT.

This clonotype was observed at least ten times. This chain joins TRBV5-1 and TRBJ2-7, with 7 bases fitting TRBD1. J was trimmed by 0 bases and V by 3 bases; bases with no gene match: 9. The CDR3 spans 16 residues. Germline CDR1 is SGHRS and CDR2 is YFSETQ. The chain's CDR3 is CASSSRGQASSYEQYF. In DNA form, the CDR3 reads TGCGCCAGCAGCTCGCGCGGACAGGCTTCCTCCTACGAGCAGTACTTC. The full variable domain, completed using reference TRBV5-1 and TRBJ2-7, is KAGVTQTPRYLIKTRGQQVTLSCSPISGHRSVSWYQQTPGQGLQFLFEYFSETQRNKGNFPGRFSGRQFSNSRSEMNVSTLELGDSALYLCASSSRGQASSYEQYFGPGTRLTVT.